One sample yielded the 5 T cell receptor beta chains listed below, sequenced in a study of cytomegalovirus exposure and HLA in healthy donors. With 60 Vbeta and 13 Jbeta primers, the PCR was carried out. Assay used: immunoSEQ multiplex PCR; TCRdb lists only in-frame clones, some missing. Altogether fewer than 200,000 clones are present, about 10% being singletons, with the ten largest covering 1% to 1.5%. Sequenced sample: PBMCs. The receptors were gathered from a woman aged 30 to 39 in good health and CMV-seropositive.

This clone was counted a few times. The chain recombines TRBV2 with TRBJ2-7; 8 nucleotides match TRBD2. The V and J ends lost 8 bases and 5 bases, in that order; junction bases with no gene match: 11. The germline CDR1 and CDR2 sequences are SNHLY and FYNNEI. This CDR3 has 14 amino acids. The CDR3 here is CASLTAGVAHEQYF. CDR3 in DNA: TGTGCCAGCCTAACAGCGGGAGTCGCCCACGAGCAGTACTTC.

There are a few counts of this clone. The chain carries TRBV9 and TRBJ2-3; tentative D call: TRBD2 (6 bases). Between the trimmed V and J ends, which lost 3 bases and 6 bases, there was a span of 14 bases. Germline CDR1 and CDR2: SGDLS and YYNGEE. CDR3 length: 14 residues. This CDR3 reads CASSGTTSPDTQYF. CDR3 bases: TGTGCCAGCAGCGGAACGACTAGTCCTGATACGCAGTATTTT.

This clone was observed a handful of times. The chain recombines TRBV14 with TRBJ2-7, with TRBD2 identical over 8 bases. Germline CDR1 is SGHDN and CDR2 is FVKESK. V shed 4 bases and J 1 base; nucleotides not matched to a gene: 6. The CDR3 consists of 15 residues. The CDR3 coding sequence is TGTGCCAGCAGCCCCCCGGGAGGGAGATCCTACGAGCAGTACTTC. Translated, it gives CASSPPGGRSYEQYF.

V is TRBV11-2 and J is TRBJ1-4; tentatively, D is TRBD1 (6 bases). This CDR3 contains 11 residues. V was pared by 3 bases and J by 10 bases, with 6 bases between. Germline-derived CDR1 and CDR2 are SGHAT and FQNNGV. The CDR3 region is CASSLGAKLFF. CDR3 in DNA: TGTGCCAGCAGCTTGGGGGCAAAACTGTTTTTT.

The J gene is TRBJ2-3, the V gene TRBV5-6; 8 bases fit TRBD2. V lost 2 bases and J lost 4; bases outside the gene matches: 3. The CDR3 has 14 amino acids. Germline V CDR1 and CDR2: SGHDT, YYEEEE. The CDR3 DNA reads TGTGCCAGCAGCTTAGGGACTAGAGCAGATACGCAGTATTTT. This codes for CASSLGTRADTQYF.